Only a few counts were recorded for the clone carrying this T cell receptor beta chain. The antigen is undetermined. The CDR3 is 15 residues long. V was clipped by 4 bases and J by 4 bases, with 16 bases between them. These data belong to a study of T cells in Graves' hyperthyroidism and ophthalmopathy. The study, taken as a whole, reports: Most clonotypes that expanded in the thyroid above 0.001 also showed up in blood. Ophthalmopathy cases were set apart from stable hyperthyroidism by a 13 V-J model.

Each patient was aged 18 to 65 and had newly diagnosed hyperthyroidism of under 2 months' duration. Every diagnosis used clinical symptoms, serum thyroxine and TRAb, thyroid ultrasound and orbital computed tomography. Amplification of TCR beta CDR3 regions was performed using RNA transcripts as template. The HTBI primer set served for first-round RT-PCR of the TCR CDR3. From the multiplex PCR reads, TCRdb called clonotypes with MiXCR, one entry per CDR3 protein. Found here are hundreds of thousands of distinct CDR3 sequences, around 15% of them singletons; the top ten hold about 3.8%. This TCR was sampled from a woman aged 25-40 years with Graves' hyperthyroidism. The source material was blood. The chain has TRBV12-3 or TRBV12-4 and TRBJ2-5; D is possibly TRBD2 (6 bases). CDR3 nucleotide sequence: TGTGCCAGCAGTTCCGGATTAACCGGGGGAGAGACCCAGTACTTC. Translation gives CASSSGLTGGETQYF.